These 30 T cell receptor beta chains were all obtained from the same sample, sequenced in a study of breast tumors, draining lymph nodes, adjacent tissues. MiXCR was run by TCRdb on the multiplex PCR reads, yielding one entry per CDR3 protein. The sample has 60,000 to 65,000 distinct CDR3 sequences; approximately 57% are singletons. The sample was breast tumor tissue. The receptor source for this set is a female donor with breast cancer. Some clones in this sample may be carry-over from other donors' samples.

This clonotype was counted between two and nine times. This chain uses TRBV29-1 with TRBJ2-3; 12 bases are shared with TRBD2. Germline V gene sequence: CDR1 SQVTM, CDR2 ANQGSEA. This CDR3 is built from 14 residues. The J segment lost 3 bases and the V segment lost 8 bases, leaving 6 bases of the junction unmatched. The CDR3 nucleotides are TGCAGCAAACTAGCGGGGGGAGGGACAGATACGCAGTATTTT. Translating it yields CSKLAGGGTDTQYF.

The chain couples TRBV12-3 or TRBV12-4 to TRBJ2-5; possibly TRBD1 or TRBD2 for D (6 bases each). The ends were cut back, 3 bases at V and 5 bases at J, with 10 bases in the middle. The CDR3 loop spans 13 amino acids. The CDR3 DNA is TGTGCCAGCAGTTTCCAGGGGAGGGAGACCCAGTACTTC. This codes for CASSFQGRETQYF.

This clonotype has a count of ten or more. The chain recombines TRBV5-6 with TRBJ1-4; possibly TRBD1 for D (6 bases). CDR1 is SGHDT, CDR2 YYEEEE, per germline. Trimming took off 0 bases at V and 6 bases at J, with 12 bases between the two ends. The CDR3 is 15 amino acids. In nucleotides, the CDR3 is TGTGCCAGCAGCTTGGGATGGACAGCTCATGAAAAACTGTTTTTT. This sequence encodes CASSLGWTAHEKLFF.

Here the CDR3 DNA reads TGTGCCACCAGCAGCCGAGGTGCGGGAGCTTACGAGCAGTTCTTC. Translating gives CATSSRGAGAYEQFF. The chain employs TRBV15 and TRBJ2-1; TRBD2 agrees at 7 bases. Trimming took 3 bases from V and 10 from J; bases not matched to a gene: 12. CDR3 length equals 15 residues. CDR1 and CDR2 (germline): LNHNV, YYDKDF (reference sequence).

This chain joins TRBV18 and TRBJ1-1, with a tentative D call TRBD1 (5 bases). The CDR3 covers 14 residues. Germline lookup yields CDR1 KGHSH and CDR2 LQKENI. V was shortened by 6 bases and J by 3 bases, with 14 bases between the two germline ends. The CDR3: CASSTAQGYTEAFF. The CDR3 coding sequence is TGTGCCAGCTCGACCGCCCAGGGCTACACTGAAGCTTTCTTT.

The table lists this clonotype with many counts. CDR3 nucleotides: TGTGCCATCAGTGAACTAGCGGGGGGGCCGGGGTGGGCCACAGATACGCAGTATTTT. Translating gives CAISELAGGPGWATDTQYF. This sequence joins TRBV10-3 and TRBJ2-3; TRBD2 agrees at 13 bases. The V gene end was trimmed by 3 bases and the J gene end by 2 bases; junction bases not matched to a gene: 11. There are 19 residues in the CDR3. Germline V CDR1 and CDR2: ENHRY, SYGVKD.

The chain carries TRBV15 and TRBJ1-6; D possibly corresponds to TRBD1 (6 bases). V was clipped by 3 bases and J by 7 bases, with 16 bases between them. The germline V gene has CDR1 LNHNV and CDR2 YYDKDF (reference sequence). The CDR3 loop spans 16 amino acids. Here the CDR3 reads CATSSVTGTPNSPLHF. CDR3 in DNA: TGTGCCACCAGCAGCGTAACCGGGACACCAAATTCACCCCTCCACTTT. The full variable domain, completed using reference TRBV15 and TRBJ1-6, is DAMVIQNPRYQVTQFGKPVTLSCSQTLNHNVMYWYQQKSSQAPKLLFHYYDKDFNNEADTPDNFQSRRPNTSFCFLDIRSPGLGDTAMYLCATSSVTGTPNSPLHFGNGTRLTVT.

The table lists this clonotype with many counts. The chain combines TRBV5-8 with TRBJ2-3; the D is unclear. This CDR3 spans 11 amino acids. V was cut by 4 bases and J by 2 bases, with 2 bases left in between. Looked up from germline, CDR1 is SGHTS and CDR2 is YDEGEE. CDR3 nucleotide sequence: TGTGCCAGCAGCAACACAGATACGCAGTATTTT. It encodes CASSNTDTQYF.

V gene TRBV20-1 combines with J gene TRBJ2-5; 8 nucleotides line up with TRBD1. Per germline, CDR1 DFQATT and CDR2 SNEGSKA (reference sequence). V shed 3 bases, J shed 2 bases, and the junction held 8 bases outside the gene matches. The CDR3 has 15 residues. The CDR3 sequence: CSASRTGGLQETQYF. In DNA form, the CDR3 reads TGCAGTGCTAGTAGAACAGGGGGGTTACAAGAGACCCAGTACTTC.

This clonotype has at least ten counts. The CDR3 nucleotides read TGCAGTGCTAGAGAAGAAGCGGCGGGCTATGGCTACACCTTC. It codes for CSAREEAAGYGYTF. The chain has TRBV20-1 and TRBJ1-2; D is uncertain. Germline CDR1 reads DFQATT; CDR2 reads SNEGSKA (reference sequence). The length of the CDR3 is 14 residues. The V end lost 0 bases, the J end lost 4 bases, and 12 bases lay between the germline ends.

The chain joins TRBV30 to TRBJ1-1; D unresolved. The CDR3 covers 11 residues. The V and J ends lost 5 bases and 1 base respectively, with 5 bases between them. The germline CDR1 and CDR2 sequences are GTSNPN and SVGIG (reference sequence). The CDR3 region is CAWGQNTEAFF. The CDR3 DNA reads TGTGCCTGGGGCCAGAACACTGAAGCTTTCTTT.

The table lists this clonotype with many counts. V usage is TRBV19 and J usage is TRBJ2-3; 10 nucleotides align to TRBD2. CDR1 is LNHDA and CDR2 is SQIVND in the germline V gene (reference sequence). The length of the CDR3 is 16 residues. Germline trimming cut 6 bases from V and 5 bases from J; bases unmatched to any gene: 11. CDR3 in amino acids: CASRKTGTSALDTQYF. Written as DNA, the CDR3 is TGTGCCAGTAGAAAGACCGGGACTAGCGCTTTAGATACGCAGTATTTT.

There are many counts of this clonotype. The chain is built from TRBV20-1 and TRBJ1-2, with 7 bases fitting TRBD1. Unmatched junction bases numbered 7, after V lost 5 bases and J lost 7 bases. CDR3 length: 12 amino acids. Germline assignment: CDR1 DFQATT and CDR2 SNEGSKA (reference sequence). The CDR3 DNA reads as TGCAGTGCTGCACAGGGGTCGGGTGGCTACACCTTC. Its protein is CSAAQGSGGYTF.

This clonotype was seen many times. This chain links TRBV30 with TRBJ1-2; a weak D match, TRBD1 (6 bases). Germline CDR1 and CDR2: GTSNPN and SVGIG (reference sequence). V dropped 0 bases and J dropped 4 bases, with 18 bases sitting between them. This CDR3 is built from 16 residues. Here the CDR3 reads CAWSVVRTGGGYGYTF. The CDR3 region has the DNA TGTGCCTGGAGTGTAGTACGGACCGGAGGGGGCTATGGCTACACCTTC. The entire variable domain, with the rest obtained from reference TRBV30 and TRBJ1-2, is as follows: SQTIHQWPATLVQPVGSPLSLECTVEGTSNPNLYWYRQAAGRGLQLLFYSVGIGQISSEVPQNLSASRPQDRQFILSSKKLLLSDSGFYLCAWSVVRTGGGYGYTFGSGTRLTVV.

By sample fraction, this clonotype is medium-sized. CDR3 DNA: TGTGCCAGTAGTCCCTACGGGACAGGACCTTTCTATGGCTACACCTTC. Its translation: CASSPYGTGPFYGYTF. The V gene is TRBV19, the J gene TRBJ1-2; 8 bases align to TRBD1. CDR1 and CDR2 from the germline V gene are LNHDA and SQIVND (reference sequence). CDR3 length: 16 residues. J lost 4 bases, V lost 5 bases, and 12 bases had no gene match.

The chain is built from TRBV7-2 and TRBJ2-5; D may be TRBD2 (6 bases). V was pared by 5 bases and J by 5 bases, with 12 bases between. Germline CDR1 reads SGHTA; CDR2 reads FQGNSA. This CDR3 comprises 13 residues. CDR3 nucleotide sequence: TGTGCCAGCAGCCTTGGGGGGACGGAGACCCAGTACTTC. It specifies CASSLGGTETQYF.

As for this clonotype: A much larger clone lies one base from this, so it may be a read error. Given the absence of the conserved phenylalanine or tryptophan at the CDR3 end, a read error is likely. The chain uses TRBV6-1 and TRBJ2-1, with D possibly TRBD2 on 5 matching bases. CDR1 and CDR2 (germline): MNHNS, SASEGT. Trimming left V 8 bases short and J 7 bases short, with 21 bases between. This CDR3 is 15 amino acids long. CDR3 residues: CASSRTLGKANEQFS. CDR3 nucleotides: TGTGCCAGCTCCAGGACTTTGGGGAAAGCAAATGAGCAGTTCTCC.

The chain links TRBV20-1 to TRBJ1-4; D unclear. The CDR3 totals 14 residues. The V gene lost 2 bases and the J gene lost 11 bases, with 18 bases spanning the gap. Germline-derived CDR1 and CDR2 are DFQATT and SNEGSKA (reference sequence). CDR3 protein: CSARNSGGNAKLFF. CDR3 in DNA: TGCAGTGCTAGAAACTCGGGCGGTAATGCGAAACTGTTTTTT.

This clonotype was counted ten times or more. The chain links TRBV11-1 to TRBJ2-7; 10 bases agree with TRBD2. The CDR3 sequence is 15 residues long. Germline V gene lookup returns CDR1 SGHAT and CDR2 FQDESV (reference sequence). The V gene end was trimmed by 5 bases and the J gene end by 4 bases; junction bases not matched to a gene: 8. The CDR3 loop is CASSKLAGKEYEQYF. DNA of the CDR3: TGTGCCAGCAGCAAACTAGCGGGGAAAGAGTACGAGCAGTACTTC.

Points on this clonotype: At one boundary the junction diverges from the germline segment, which might be a read error. The rearrangement uses TRBV15 and TRBJ1-5; a possible D gene is TRBD1 (6 bases). Germline CDR1 reads LNHNV; CDR2 reads YYDKDF (reference sequence). This CDR3 is 15 amino acids long. The CDR3 is CATRRGQNSNQPQHF. CDR3 nucleotide sequence: TGTGCCACCAGGAGAGGACAGAATAGCAATCAGCCCCAGCATTTT.

This clonotype occurred many times. This chain joins TRBV5-6 and TRBJ2-5; no firm D call. Trimming pared 0 bases from V and 2 bases from J, leaving 8 bases between. The CDR3 is 14 residues long. CDR1 SGHDT and CDR2 YYEEEE come from the germline V gene. The chain's CDR3 is CASSLVGQQETQYF. The CDR3 nucleotides are TGTGCCAGCAGCTTGGTAGGGCAGCAAGAGACCCAGTACTTC.

A single count supports this clonotype. The rearrangement uses TRBV11-3 and TRBJ2-3; 11 nucleotides match TRBD2. The CDR3 extends over 17 amino acids. Trimming removed 6 bases from V and 5 bases from J; junction bases left unmatched: 13. Germline V gene data show CDR1 as SGHNT and CDR2 as YENEEA. The chain's CDR3 is CASSMALGTSGQDTQYF. The CDR3 region has the DNA TGTGCCAGCAGTATGGCACTCGGGACTAGCGGACAAGATACGCAGTATTTT.

This clonotype was observed many times. The V and J genes are TRBV10-2 and TRBJ2-3, with 14 bases fitting TRBD2. With V trimmed by 8 bases and J by 2 bases, 6 bases remained unmatched. CDR3 length equals 16 residues. CDR1 is WSHSY and CDR2 is SAAADI in the germline V gene. CDR3 region: CASLGLAGVDTDTQYF. The CDR3 bases are TGCGCCAGCTTGGGACTAGCGGGAGTAGACACAGATACGCAGTATTTT.

V gene TRBV24-1 combines with J gene TRBJ2-5, with D perhaps being TRBD1 or TRBD2 (5 bases each). This CDR3 region has 13 residues. With 10 bases removed from V and 2 bases from J, the gap between germline ends came to 13 bases. CDR1 and CDR2 from the germline V gene are KGHDR and SFDVKD. CDR3: CATRGGGQETQYF. DNA for the CDR3: TGTGCCACACGGGGTGGGGGACAAGAGACCCAGTACTTC.

The CDR3 DNA sequence: TGCGCCAGCAGCGACGGACTAGCGGGGGAGTGGGAGACCCAGTACTTC. Protein sequence: CASSDGLAGEWETQYF. The rearrangement uses TRBV5-1 and TRBJ2-5; 13 bases are shared with TRBD2. Germline CDR1 and CDR2: SGHRS and YFSETQ. This CDR3 is built from 16 residues. V shed 4 bases, J shed 5 bases, and the junction held 8 bases outside the gene matches. The variable domain in full, completed from reference TRBV5-1 and TRBJ2-5, reads KAGVTQTPRYLIKTRGQQVTLSCSPISGHRSVSWYQQTPGQGLQFLFEYFSETQRNKGNFPGRFSGRQFSNSRSEMNVSTLELGDSALYLCASSDGLAGEWETQYFGPGTRLLVL.

This chain connects TRBV2 to TRBJ1-5; TRBD1 aligns across 8 bases. The CDR3 sequence is 15 residues long. V dropped 5 bases and J dropped 2; count of bases not matched to a gene: 5. Per germline, CDR1 SNHLY and CDR2 FYNNEI. Here the CDR3 reads CASSPDRARNQPQHF. Written as DNA, the CDR3 is TGTGCCAGCAGTCCGGACAGGGCGCGCAATCAGCCCCAGCATTTT.

This clonotype was seen at least ten times. This rearrangement joins TRBV15 to TRBJ2-4; no reliable D call. Germline-derived CDR1 and CDR2 are LNHNV and YYDKDF (reference sequence). The CDR3 sequence is 13 residues long. V lost 0 bases, J lost 3 bases, and 3 bases lay in between. CDR3 sequence: CATSRENKNIQYF. In nucleotides, the CDR3 is TGTGCCACCAGCAGAGAGAACAAAAACATTCAGTACTTC.

Comment on this clonotype: This sequence may be a read error, since a much larger clone differs from it by one base. This chain joins TRBV9 and TRBJ2-5; 14 nucleotides agree with TRBD2. Germline loops: CDR1 SGDLS, CDR2 YYNGEE. This CDR3 region has 14 residues. The DNA for the CDR3 is TGTGCCAGCAGCGAGGGACTAGCGGGGGAGACCCGGTCCTTC. It specifies CASSEGLAGETRSF.

About this clonotype itself: The CDR3 end shows no conserved phenylalanine or tryptophan, and so a read error is likely. The CDR3 DNA sequence: TGTGCCAGCAGGTTGACTGGCGGGGGGGCGTACACCGGGGAGCTGTTTTCT. This gives the protein CASRLTGGGAYTGELFS. J is TRBJ2-2 and V is TRBV7-6, with 9 bases matching TRBD2. Per the germline V gene, CDR1 is SGHVS and CDR2 is FNYEAQ. J was trimmed by 3 bases and V by 6 bases; bases with no gene match: 11. The CDR3 length is 17 residues.

The J gene is TRBJ2-2, the V gene TRBV7-9; unclear D gene. The CDR3 is 12 amino acids. Trimming removed 0 bases at V and 7 bases at J, with 3 bases between. Germline V lookup: CDR1 SEHNR, CDR2 FQNEAQ (reference sequence). The CDR3 loop is CASSLASGELFF. The CDR3 coding sequence is TGTGCCAGCAGCTTAGCTAGCGGGGAGCTGTTTTTT.